The present T cell receptor (beta chain) was sequenced within a study of T cells in narcolepsy. Study information: Enrolled donors included narcolepsy type 1 or type 2 patients and healthy controls. Study results and limitations: Autoreactive clonotypes reportedly recurred in blood of same and different patients, not controls. Some memory CD4+ repertoires had no autoreactive clone sequences. HCRT-specific and TRIB2-specific autoreactive clonotypes appeared among same-patient CSF and blood CD4+ clonotypes.

TCRdb's table, derived via immunoSEQ multiplex PCR, lists solely in-frame clones and lacks some. The profile shows approximately 30,000 clones, around 82% of them singletons. The CDR3 has 13 residues. The V end was cut by 0 bases, the J end by 4 bases, with 5 bases between. Germline-derived CDR1 and CDR2 are SGDLS and YYNGEE. This clone has more than one count but fewer than ten. Its target is not known. This sequence joins TRBV9 and TRBJ1-3; tentatively, D is TRBD1 (5 bases). The sequenced sample consisted of CD45RA- memory CD4+ T cells from PBMCs. This sequence was found in a human donor with narcolepsy. The CDR3 DNA follows: TGTGCCAGCAGCGTAGGGGGCGGAAACACCATATATTTT. This codes for CASSVGGGNTIYF.